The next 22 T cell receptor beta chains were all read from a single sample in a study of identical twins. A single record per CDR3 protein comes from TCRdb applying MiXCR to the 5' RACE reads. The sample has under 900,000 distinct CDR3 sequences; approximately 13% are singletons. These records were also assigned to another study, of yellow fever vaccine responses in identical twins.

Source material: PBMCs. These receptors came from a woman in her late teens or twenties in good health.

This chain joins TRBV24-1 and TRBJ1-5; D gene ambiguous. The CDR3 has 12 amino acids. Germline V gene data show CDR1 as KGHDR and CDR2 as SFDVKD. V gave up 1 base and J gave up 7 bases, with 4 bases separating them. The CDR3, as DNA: TGTGCCACCAGTGATTTCAACCAGCCCCAGCATTTT. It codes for CATSDFNQPQHF.

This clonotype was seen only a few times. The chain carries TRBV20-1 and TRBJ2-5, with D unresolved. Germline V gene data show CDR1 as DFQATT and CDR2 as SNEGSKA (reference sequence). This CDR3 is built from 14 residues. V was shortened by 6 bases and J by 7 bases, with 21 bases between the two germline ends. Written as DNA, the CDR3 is TGCAGTGCCAATTTTGGGGTAGCCGGCTGGACCCAGTACTTC. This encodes CSANFGVAGWTQYF.

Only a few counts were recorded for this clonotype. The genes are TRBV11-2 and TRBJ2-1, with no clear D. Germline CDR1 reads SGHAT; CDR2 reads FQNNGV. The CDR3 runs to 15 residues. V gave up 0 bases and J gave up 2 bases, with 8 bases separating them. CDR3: CASSLDSPPYNEQFF. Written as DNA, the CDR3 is TGTGCCAGCAGCTTAGATTCACCCCCCTACAATGAGCAGTTCTTC.

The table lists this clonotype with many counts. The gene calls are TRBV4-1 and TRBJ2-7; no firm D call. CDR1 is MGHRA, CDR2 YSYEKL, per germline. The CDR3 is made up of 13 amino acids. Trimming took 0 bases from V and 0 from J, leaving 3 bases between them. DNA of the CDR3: TGCGCCAGCAGCCAAGACAGCTCCTACGAGCAGTACTTC. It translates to CASSQDSSYEQYF.

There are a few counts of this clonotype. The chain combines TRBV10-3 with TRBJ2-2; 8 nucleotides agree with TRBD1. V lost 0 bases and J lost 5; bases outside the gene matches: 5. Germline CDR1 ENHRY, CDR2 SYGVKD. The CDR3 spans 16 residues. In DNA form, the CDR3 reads TGTGCCATCAGTGAGTCGCCCGACAGGGGAACCGGGGAGCTGTTTTTT. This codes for CAISESPDRGTGELFF.

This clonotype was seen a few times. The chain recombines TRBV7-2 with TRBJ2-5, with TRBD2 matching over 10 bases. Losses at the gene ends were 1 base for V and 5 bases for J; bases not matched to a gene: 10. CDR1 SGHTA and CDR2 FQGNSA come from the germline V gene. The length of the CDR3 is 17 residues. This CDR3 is CASSLVGRLAGVETQYF. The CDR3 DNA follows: TGTGCCAGCAGCTTAGTCGGACGGCTAGCGGGGGTGGAGACCCAGTACTTC. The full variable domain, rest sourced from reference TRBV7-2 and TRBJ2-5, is GAGVSQSPSNKVTEKGKDVELRCDPISGHTALYWYRQSLGQGLEFLIYFQGNSAPDKSGLPSDRFSAERTGGSVSTLTIQRTQQEDSAVYLCASSLVGRLAGVETQYFGPGTRLLVL.

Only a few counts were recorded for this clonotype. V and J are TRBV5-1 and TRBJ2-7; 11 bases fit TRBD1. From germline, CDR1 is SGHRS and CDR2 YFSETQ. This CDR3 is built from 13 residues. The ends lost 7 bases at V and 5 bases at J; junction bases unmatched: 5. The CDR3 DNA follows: TGCGCCAGCGGAAGGACAGGGGGCCACGAGCAGTACTTC. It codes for CASGRTGGHEQYF.

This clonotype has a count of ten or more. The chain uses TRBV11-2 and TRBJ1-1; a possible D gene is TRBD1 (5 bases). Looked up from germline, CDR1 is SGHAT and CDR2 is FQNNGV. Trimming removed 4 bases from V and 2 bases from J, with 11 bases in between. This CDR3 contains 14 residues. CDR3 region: CASSSRGLNTEAFF. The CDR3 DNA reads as TGTGCCAGCAGCTCCCGGGGCCTAAACACTGAAGCTTTCTTT.

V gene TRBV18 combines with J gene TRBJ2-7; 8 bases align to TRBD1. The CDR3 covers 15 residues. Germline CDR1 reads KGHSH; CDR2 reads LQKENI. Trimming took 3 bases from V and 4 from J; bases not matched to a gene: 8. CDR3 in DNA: TGTGCCAGCTCACCGACCCGGACAGGGCAATACGAGCAGTACTTC. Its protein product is CASSPTRTGQYEQYF.

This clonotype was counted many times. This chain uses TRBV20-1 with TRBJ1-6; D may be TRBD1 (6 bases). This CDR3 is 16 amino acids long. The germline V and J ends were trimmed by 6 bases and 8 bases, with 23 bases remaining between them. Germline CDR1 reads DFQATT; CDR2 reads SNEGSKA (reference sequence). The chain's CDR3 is CSAIGGGTRADSPLHF. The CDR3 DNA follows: TGCAGTGCGATAGGGGGGGGAACCCGGGCGGATTCACCCCTCCACTTT.

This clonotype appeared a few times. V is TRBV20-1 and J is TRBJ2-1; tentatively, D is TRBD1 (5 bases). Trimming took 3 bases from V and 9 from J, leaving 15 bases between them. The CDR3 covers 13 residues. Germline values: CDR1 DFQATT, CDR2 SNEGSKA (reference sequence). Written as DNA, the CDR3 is TGCAGTGCTAGGCTCCTAGACAGTGGTGAGCAGTTCTTC. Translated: CSARLLDSGEQFF.

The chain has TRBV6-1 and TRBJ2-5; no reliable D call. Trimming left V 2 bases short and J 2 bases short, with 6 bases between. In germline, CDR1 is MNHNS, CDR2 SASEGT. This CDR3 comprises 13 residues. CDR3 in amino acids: CASSEFEQETQYF. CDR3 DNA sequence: TGTGCCAGCAGTGAATTTGAGCAAGAGACCCAGTACTTC.

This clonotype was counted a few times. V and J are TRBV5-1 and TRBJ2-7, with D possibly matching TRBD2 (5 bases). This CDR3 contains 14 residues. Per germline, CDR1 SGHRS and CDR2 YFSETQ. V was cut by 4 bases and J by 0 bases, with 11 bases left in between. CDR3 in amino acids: CASSLAIYSYEQYF. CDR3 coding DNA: TGCGCCAGCAGCCTAGCTATCTACTCCTACGAGCAGTACTTC.

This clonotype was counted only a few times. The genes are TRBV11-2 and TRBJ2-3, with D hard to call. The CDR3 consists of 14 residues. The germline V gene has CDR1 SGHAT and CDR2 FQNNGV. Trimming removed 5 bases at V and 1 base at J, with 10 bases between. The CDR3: CASSRLGRTDTQYF. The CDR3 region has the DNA TGTGCCAGCAGCCGCCTAGGTCGCACAGATACGCAGTATTTT.

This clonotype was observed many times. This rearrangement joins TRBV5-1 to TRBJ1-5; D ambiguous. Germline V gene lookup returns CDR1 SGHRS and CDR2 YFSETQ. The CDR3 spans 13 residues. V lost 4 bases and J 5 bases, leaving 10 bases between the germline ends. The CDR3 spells CASSMGKDQPQHF. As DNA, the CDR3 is TGCGCCAGCAGCATGGGGAAGGATCAGCCCCAGCATTTT.

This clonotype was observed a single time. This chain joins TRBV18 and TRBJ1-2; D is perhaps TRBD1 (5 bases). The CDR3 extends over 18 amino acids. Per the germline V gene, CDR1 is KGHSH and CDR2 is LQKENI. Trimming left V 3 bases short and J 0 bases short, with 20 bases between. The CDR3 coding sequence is TGTGCCAGCTCACCGGGAGGGACCGGACCTTTCGCTAACTATGGCTACACCTTC. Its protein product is CASSPGGTGPFANYGYTF.

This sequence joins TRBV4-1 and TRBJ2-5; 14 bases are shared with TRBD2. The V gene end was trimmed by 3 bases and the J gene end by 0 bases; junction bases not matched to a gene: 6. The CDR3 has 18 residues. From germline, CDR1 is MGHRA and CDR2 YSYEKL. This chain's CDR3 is CASSQLGLAGDNQETQYF. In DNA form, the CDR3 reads TGCGCCAGCAGCCAGCTGGGACTAGCGGGGGACAACCAAGAGACCCAGTACTTC.

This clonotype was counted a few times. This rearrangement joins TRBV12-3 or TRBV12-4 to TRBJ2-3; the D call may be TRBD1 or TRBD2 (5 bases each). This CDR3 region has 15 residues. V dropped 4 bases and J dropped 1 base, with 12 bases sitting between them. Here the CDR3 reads CASSYRGPGTDTQYF. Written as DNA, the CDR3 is TGTGCCAGCAGTTACCGGGGCCCGGGCACAGATACGCAGTATTTT.

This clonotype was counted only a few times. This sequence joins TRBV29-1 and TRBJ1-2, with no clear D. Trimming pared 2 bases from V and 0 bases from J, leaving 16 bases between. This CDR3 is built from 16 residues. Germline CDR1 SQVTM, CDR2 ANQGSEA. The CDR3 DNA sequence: TGCAGCGTTGAAAGCGAGGACCTCCGGACTAACTATGGCTACACCTTC. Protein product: CSVESEDLRTNYGYTF.

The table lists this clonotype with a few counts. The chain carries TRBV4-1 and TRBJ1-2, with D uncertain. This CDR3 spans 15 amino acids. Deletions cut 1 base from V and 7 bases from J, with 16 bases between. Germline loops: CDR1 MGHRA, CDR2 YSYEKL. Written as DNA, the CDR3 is TGCGCCAGCAGCCAAGCGTTCTCCCCCCGTGGTGGCTACACCTTC. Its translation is CASSQAFSPRGGYTF.

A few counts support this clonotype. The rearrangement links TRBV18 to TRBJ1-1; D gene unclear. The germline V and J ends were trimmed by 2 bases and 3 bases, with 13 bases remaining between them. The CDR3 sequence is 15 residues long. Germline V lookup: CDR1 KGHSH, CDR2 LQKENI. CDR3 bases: TGTGCCAGCTCACCAAGGGCCGACGGGGACACTGAAGCTTTCTTT. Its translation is CASSPRADGDTEAFF.

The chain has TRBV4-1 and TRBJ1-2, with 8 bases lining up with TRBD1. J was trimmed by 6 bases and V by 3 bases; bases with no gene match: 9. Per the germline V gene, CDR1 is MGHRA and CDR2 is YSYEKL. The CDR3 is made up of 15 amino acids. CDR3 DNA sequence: TGCGCCAGCAGCCACTTGGACAGGGTCGGTAATGGCTACACCTTC. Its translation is CASSHLDRVGNGYTF.